What follows are 2 T cell receptor beta chains derived from one specimen sequenced in a study of OX40 agonist ivuxolimab in advanced cancers. Library method: the immunoSEQ multiplex PCR assay. This immuneACCESS table, as held by TCRdb, lists in-frame sequences with V and J called but not all clones. Of the missing ones, under half trace to an unresolved V gene in checked studies; the others have no known cause. Present in this sample are roughly 34,000 clones, roughly 80% of which were seen just once. 2.6% of the sample is in the top ten clones. Sequenced here: CD4+ or CD8+ T cells sorted from blood, sampled in a trial of the OX40 agonist ivuxolimab. The receptors here all came from an adult with an advanced solid tumor such as melanoma, head and neck, liver or kidney cancer.

This clone came up once. V gene TRBV29-1 combines with J gene TRBJ1-5, with D perhaps TRBD1 (5 bases). Trimming took 6 bases from V and 5 from J, leaving 11 bases between them. The CDR3 loop spans 12 amino acids. Germline values: CDR1 SQVTM, CDR2 ANQGSEA. CDR3 bases: TGCAGCGTGGGGGGTGCGGATCAGCCCCAGCATTTT. Translated: CSVGGADQPQHF.

This clone was recorded a few times. In DNA form, the CDR3 reads TGTGCCAGTAGCGTAATTCTACAGAGCTATGGCTACACCTTC. It encodes CASSVILQSYGYTF. This chain joins TRBV19 and TRBJ1-2; D not certain. V was cut by 6 bases and J by 4 bases, with 15 bases left in between. CDR1 LNHDA and CDR2 SQIVND come from the germline V gene (reference sequence). CDR3 length: 14 amino acids.